These T cell receptor beta chains were read from a single sample in a study of radiation and T cells in renal cell carcinoma. Profiling relied on immunoSEQ multiplex PCR, and the TCRdb table lists in-frame clones only, not all of them. Among roughly 82,000 clones listed, around 89% were seen once. The starting material was blood, obtained from a patient whose treatment included radiotherapy and nephrectomy. The origin of the receptors is a woman in her 70s with renal cell carcinoma. Each CDR3 is given with its conserved first and last residue. Fields, in order: J gene, D gene, V gene, clone size, CDR3 DNA, CDR3 protein. The D gene is left open where the match is weak. Clone size is given for some rows only: seen once, a few or many times, or a class if the clone is expanded.

TRBJ1-1 TRBD1 TRBV2 NA TGTGCCAGCAGTTTCTTACAGGGGAGCACTGAAGCTTTCTTT CASSFLQGSTEAFF
TRBJ1-5 NA TRBV30 few TGTGCCTGGAGTGATAAGAGGGCCAATCAGCCCCAGCATTTT CAWSDKRANQPQHF
TRBJ1-4 NA TRBV14 NA TGTGCCAGCAGCCAATGGAATTTCACAGCCACTAATGAAAAACTGTTTTTT CASSQWNFTATNEKLFF
TRBJ2-1 TRBD2 TRBV27 NA TGTGCCAGCAGTTTACTAGTCCGGGGGGGGCAGTTCTTC CASSLLVRGGQFF
TRBJ1-2 TRBD1 TRBV6-6 NA TGTGCCAGCAGTTCGGGGGACAGTTATGGCTACACCTTC CASSSGDSYGYTF
TRBJ2-3 NA TRBV7-9 NA TGTGCCAGCAGCTTAGAGAGGACAGATACGCAGTATTTT CASSLERTDTQYF
TRBJ2-1 TRBD2 TRBV29-1 NA TGCAGCGTGGCGACTAGCGGGGTATACAATGAGCAGTTCTTC CSVATSGVYNEQFF
TRBJ2-2 TRBD1 TRBV5-4 NA TGTGCCAGCAGCCCGACAGGGCGTGGGAACACCGGGGAGCTGTTTTTT CASSPTGRGNTGELFF
TRBJ2-5 TRBD2 TRBV7-8 NA TGTGCCAGCAGCTTAGGCGCACTCACGGGGGGACAAGAGACCCAGTACTTC CASSLGALTGGQETQYF
TRBJ1-5 NA TRBV30 NA TGTGCCTGGAGTGTAGGCCTAGGGAGCAATCAGCCCCAGCATTTT CAWSVGLGSNQPQHF
TRBJ2-1 TRBD2 TRBV9 NA TGTGCCAGCAGCCGACTAGCGGGGGGGGCTGCACTCAGCTCCTACAATGAGCAGTTCTTC CASSRLAGGAALSSYNEQFF
TRBJ2-2 NA TRBV4-3 NA TGCGCCAGCAGCCAAGATCCCGCAGGGCCCCCCGGGGAGCTGTTTTTT CASSQDPAGPPGELFF
TRBJ1-5 NA TRBV6-5 NA TGTGCCAGCAGTCGGGACTCCCGTCAGCCCCAGCATTTT CASSRDSRQPQHF
TRBJ1-6 NA TRBV30 NA TGTGCCTGGAGTGTCCCAGCCAGAGGTTCACCCCTCCACTTT CAWSVPARGSPLHF
TRBJ2-7 TRBD2 TRBV7-2 few TGTGCCAGCAGCTCTAGCGGGTCGACCTACGAGCAGTACTTC CASSSSGSTYEQYF
TRBJ1-2 TRBD1 TRBV14 NA TGTGCCAGCAGCCCCTCCACCGGGACAGGGAATGGCTACACCTTC CASSPSTGTGNGYTF
TRBJ1-1 TRBD1 TRBV4-3 NA TGCGCCAGCAGCCACTCCGGGACAGGAAGGACTGAAGCTTTCTTT CASSHSGTGRTEAFF
TRBJ2-1 TRBD2 TRBV7-2 NA TGTGCCAGCAGCTTACTCGGACTAGCGGGCGAGCAGTTCTTC CASSLLGLAGEQFF
TRBJ2-3 TRBD2 TRBV5-6 NA TGTGCCAGCAGCTTGGCGGGGGGGCGAGGGAGCACAGATACGCAGTATTTT CASSLAGGRGSTDTQYF
TRBJ2-1 TRBD2 TRBV6-6 NA TGTGCCAGCAGTTACTCCCAGCGGGGGCCCCGAAATGAGCAGTTCTTC CASSYSQRGPRNEQFF
TRBJ1-1 NA TRBV6-6 NA TGTGCCAGCAGTGGGGCAGATACATTGAACACTGAAGCTTTCTTT CASSGADTLNTEAFF
TRBJ1-1 NA TRBV7-2 NA TGTGCCAGCAGCTTCATACAGGGTAGTGGCACTGAAGCTTTCTTT CASSFIQGSGTEAFF